This TCR beta chain stems from a study of blood T cell repertoires in COVID-19. About the research overall: T cells, B-cell-depleted T cells, or PBMCs supplied cDNA or gDNA.

The V and J ends lost 2 bases and 9 bases respectively, with 17 bases between them. CDR3 length equals 15 residues. CDR1 and CDR2 (germline): SGHVS, FQNEAQ. The authors' processing: Estimation of nucleated cell counts was performed using reference gene primer amplification. The data were produced by immunoSEQ multiplex PCR, yet TCRdb's version contains in-frame clones alone and is incomplete. Clone size and V and J calls were adopted from that table, with D and trimming inferred from the DNA. Among about 110,000 clones listed, approximately 70% were seen once. This clone occurred many times. This chain links TRBV7-8 with TRBJ2-1; a weak D match, TRBD2 (6 bases). Sequencing used peripheral blood. This clonotype was sampled from a woman aged 40 to 55 with acute or convalescent COVID-19. The CDR3: CASSLIVLAGTEQFF. The CDR3 DNA reads as TGTGCCAGCAGCTTAATTGTACTAGCTGGGACTGAGCAGTTCTTC. Drawing the rest from reference TRBV7-8 and TRBJ2-1, the complete variable domain is GAGVSQSPRYKVAKRGQDVALRCDPISGHVSLFWYQQALGQGPEFLTYFQNEAQLDKSGLPSDRFFAERPEGSVSTLKIQRTQQEDSAVYLCASSLIVLAGTEQFFGPGTRLTVL.